Given below is one T cell receptor (beta chain) in context. The antigen is unknown. These data originate in a study of regulatory T cells in long-lasting Graves disease. General study findings and limits: The study examined only peripheral blood, not thyroid tissue.

This CDR3 has 16 amino acids. Germline V gives CDR1 SGDLS, CDR2 YYNGEE. V was pared by 0 bases and J by 7 bases, with 12 bases of the junction left unmatched. Combining iRepertoire HTBI primers with Arm-PCR of CDR3 regions, the authors built TCR beta libraries. TCRdb re-analysed the multiplex PCR reads in MiXCR, keeping a single row per CDR3 protein. Of about 460,000 distinct CDR3 sequences in the sample, approximately 22% are singletons; the top ten hold 10% to 15%. The sample's time point: persistent/refractory GD, antithyroid drugs over 5 years with positive TRAb. PBMC-extracted RNA yielded the TCR library.

The sequenced sample was peripheral blood mononuclear cells (PBMCs), obtained when the disease was refractory, from a patient treated with antithyroid drugs. This TCR came from a female donor with Graves disease. This chain uses TRBV9 with TRBJ2-7; TRBD2 matches at 8 bases. The CDR3 sequence: CASSVVPSGPGGEQYF. CDR3 DNA: TGTGCCAGCAGCGTAGTTCCGAGCGGGCCGGGGGGGGAGCAGTACTTC.